Below are 25 T cell receptor beta chains sequenced from a single sample in a study of blood T cell repertoires in COVID-19. Repertoires were generated with immunoSEQ multiplex PCR, while TCRdb's copy carries only in-frame clones and drops some. The profile covers 180,000 or so clones, with roughly nine tenths appearing a single time and roughly 0.99% taken by the ten largest. Sequenced sample: peripheral blood. The receptor source for this set is a man in his late teens or twenties with acute or convalescent COVID-19.

The V call is TRBV7-2, the J call TRBJ1-6; 8 bases align to TRBD1. The CDR3 loop spans 14 amino acids. Germline loops: CDR1 SGHTA, CDR2 FQGNSA. The V and J ends lost 5 bases and 10 bases, in that order; junction bases with no gene match: 7. CDR3 sequence (DNA): TGTGCCAGCAGCCCCCGACAGGGGAACTCACCCCTCCACTTT. It codes for CASSPRQGNSPLHF.

The sample holds one count of this clone. The rearrangement links TRBV3-1 (or the pseudogene TRBV3-2) to TRBJ2-5, with 11 nucleotides matching TRBD2. Germline V lookup: CDR1 LGHDT, CDR2 YNNKEL (reference sequence). The CDR3 is made up of 16 amino acids. Unmatched junction bases numbered 9, after V lost 4 bases and J lost 5 bases. The CDR3 sequence is CASSPTSGTSGETQYF. CDR3 bases: TGTGCCAGCAGCCCAACGTCCGGGACTAGCGGCGAGACCCAGTACTTC.

The chain couples TRBV5-6 to TRBJ1-1; D is unclear. Germline V lookup: CDR1 SGHDT, CDR2 YYEEEE. CDR3 length: 14 amino acids. Deletions cut 2 bases from V and 0 bases from J, with 8 bases between. CDR3 region: CASSFSELNTEAFF. CDR3 nucleotide sequence: TGTGCCAGCAGCTTTTCAGAATTGAACACTGAAGCTTTCTTT.

V gene TRBV3-1 (or the pseudogene TRBV3-2) combines with J gene TRBJ2-3; 9 nucleotides line up with TRBD2. This CDR3 has 17 residues. Germline CDR1 LGHDT, CDR2 YNNKEL (reference sequence). V gave up 0 bases and J gave up 1 base; unmatched junction bases: 5. CDR3 sequence reads: CASSQDWVAGGTDTQYF. In DNA form, the CDR3 reads TGTGCCAGCAGCCAAGATTGGGTAGCGGGGGGCACAGATACGCAGTATTTT.

The J gene is TRBJ1-1, the V gene TRBV7-2, with unresolved D. Trimming removed 3 bases from V and 3 bases from J, with 8 bases in between. This CDR3 is built from 13 residues. CDR1 and CDR2 from the germline V gene are SGHTA and FQGNSA. CDR3 sequence (DNA): TGTGCCAGCAGCTTCGAGGGTTACACTGAAGCTTTCTTT. It is translated as CASSFEGYTEAFF.

The V and J genes are TRBV6-5 and TRBJ1-2; the match to TRBD1 covers 9 bases. The ends lost 5 bases at V and 5 bases at J; junction bases unmatched: 9. Germline values: CDR1 MNHEY, CDR2 SVGAGI. This CDR3 is built from 15 residues. CDR3 region: CASSRTGDPAYGYTF. For the CDR3, the DNA is TGTGCCAGCAGTCGGACAGGGGACCCTGCTTATGGCTACACCTTC.

The rearrangement uses TRBV5-1 and TRBJ1-2; no definite D call. Germline CDR1 SGHRS, CDR2 YFSETQ. Trimming left V 0 bases short and J 4 bases short, with 10 bases between. CDR3 size: 14 residues. CDR3 residues: CASSLESTIYGYTF. The CDR3 DNA reads as TGCGCCAGCAGCTTGGAGTCTACCATCTATGGCTACACCTTC.

In nucleotides, the CDR3 is TGTGCCAGCAGCGTAGGAGGAGCAGATAATTCACCCCTCCACTTT. Residues: CASSVGGADNSPLHF. The rearrangement joins TRBV9 to TRBJ1-6; D unclear. In germline, CDR1 is SGDLS, CDR2 YYNGEE. Trimming pared 0 bases from V and 5 bases from J, leaving 9 bases between. This CDR3 is built from 15 residues.

V and J are TRBV5-8 and TRBJ1-3, with D unresolved. The CDR3 is made up of 15 amino acids. Trimming removed 3 bases from V and 0 bases from J, with 10 bases in between. Germline CDR1 and CDR2: SGHTS and YDEGEE. The CDR3: CASSSPRSSGNTIYF. Written as DNA, the CDR3 is TGTGCCAGCAGCTCACCCCGGAGCTCTGGAAACACCATATATTTT. The variable domain in full, completed from reference TRBV5-8 and TRBJ1-3, reads EAGVTQSPTHLIKTRGQQATLRCSPISGHTSVYWYQQALGLGLQFLLWYDEGEERNRGNFPPRFSGRQFPNYSSELNVNALELEDSALYLCASSSPRSSGNTIYFGEGSWLTVV.

V is TRBV2 and J is TRBJ2-5, with a possible D match to TRBD2 (5 bases). Per germline, CDR1 SNHLY and CDR2 FYNNEI. The CDR3 totals 12 residues. V gave up 0 bases and J gave up 9 bases, with 8 bases separating them. The CDR3 coding sequence is TGTGCCAGCAGTGAAGCGCGGGTGGCCCAGTACTTC. The encoded protein is CASSEARVAQYF.

This chain connects TRBV27 to TRBJ1-2; D is perhaps TRBD1 (6 bases). The CDR3 loop spans 13 amino acids. V lost 6 bases and J 6 bases, leaving 14 bases between the germline ends. Germline V CDR1 and CDR2: MNHEY, SMNVEV (reference sequence). The CDR3 region is CASSLRGGNGYTF. In nucleotides, the CDR3 is TGTGCCAGCAGCCTTAGGGGGGGGAATGGCTACACCTTC.

This rearrangement joins TRBV29-1 to TRBJ1-1, with a weak D call TRBD1 (5 bases). This CDR3 region has 15 residues. Germline V gene data show CDR1 as SQVTM and CDR2 as ANQGSEA. Trimming shortened V by 6 bases and J by 2 bases, and 19 bases separated the two germline ends. The CDR3 nucleotides are TGCAGCGTCGTACGGTACCAGGACACCAACACTGAAGCTTTCTTT. It codes for CSVVRYQDTNTEAFF.

The chain uses TRBV25-1 and TRBJ2-3; TRBD1 might be the D (6 bases). Germline V gene lookup returns CDR1 MGHDK and CDR2 SYGVNS. This CDR3 comprises 15 residues. V shed 1 base and J shed 5 bases, with 13 bases lying between them. CDR3 protein: CASSEWGQGRDTQYF. The CDR3 nucleotides are TGTGCCAGCAGTGAATGGGGGCAGGGAAGAGATACGCAGTATTTT. Full variable domain (missing parts from reference TRBV25-1 and TRBJ2-3): EADIYQTPRYLVIGTGKKITLECSQTMGHDKMYWYQQDPGMELHLIHYSYGVNSTEKGDLSSESTVSRIRTEHFPLTLESARPSHTSQYLCASSEWGQGRDTQYFGPGTRLTVL.

The V call is TRBV6-5, the J call TRBJ1-5; D not resolved. With 8 bases removed from V and 3 bases from J, the gap between germline ends came to 14 bases. Germline loops: CDR1 MNHEY, CDR2 SVGAGI. The CDR3 loop spans 14 amino acids. The CDR3 spells CASSSRSNNQPQHF. The CDR3 nucleotides read TGTGCCAGCTCTTCACGGAGCAACAATCAGCCCCAGCATTTT.

The CDR3 sequence is CASSLMTGGETQYF. DNA for the CDR3: TGTGCCAGCAGTCTAATGACAGGGGGAGAGACCCAGTACTTC. This sequence joins TRBV25-1 and TRBJ2-5; 9 positions agree with TRBD1. V lost 5 bases, J lost 4 bases, and 5 bases stayed unmatched. Germline V lookup: CDR1 MGHDK, CDR2 SYGVNS. This CDR3 spans 14 amino acids.

This chain uses TRBV7-3 with TRBJ2-3, with D hard to call. The germline V gene has CDR1 SGHTA and CDR2 FQGTGA. V lost 5 bases and J 3 bases, leaving 6 bases between the germline ends. The CDR3 length is 12 residues. CDR3 residues: CASSDNTDTQYF. CDR3 DNA sequence: TGTGCCAGCAGCGACAATACAGATACGCAGTATTTT.

The chain combines TRBV30 with TRBJ1-2; 7 positions agree with TRBD1. Germline lookup yields CDR1 GTSNPN and CDR2 SVGIG (reference sequence). Unmatched junction bases numbered 8, after V lost 2 bases and J lost 8 bases. The CDR3 runs to 13 residues. The CDR3 DNA is TGTGCCTGGAGTCTCCTACAGGGGAACGGCTACACCTTC. Translated: CAWSLLQGNGYTF.

The chain has TRBV29-1 and TRBJ2-7; 9 bases agree with TRBD1. The junction had 9 bases not matched to a gene; V was cut back by 4 bases and J by 5 bases. Germline CDR1 is SQVTM and CDR2 is ANQGSEA. The CDR3 consists of 14 residues. The CDR3: CSVGPGTGSNEQYF. The CDR3 DNA reads as TGCAGCGTTGGACCAGGGACAGGGTCCAACGAGCAGTACTTC.

In this sample, this clone turned up a few times. This chain connects TRBV11-3 to TRBJ1-5; D is ambiguous. V dropped 4 bases and J dropped 7 bases, with 8 bases sitting between them. Germline values: CDR1 SGHNT, CDR2 YENEEA. This CDR3 spans 12 amino acids. CDR3 loop: CASSSEEQPQHF. For the CDR3, the DNA is TGTGCCAGCAGCTCCGAGGAGCAGCCCCAGCATTTT. The whole variable domain, remainder taken from reference TRBV11-3 and TRBJ1-5, is EAGVVQSPRYKIIEKKQPVAFWCNPISGHNTLYWYLQNLGQGPELLIRYENEEAVDDSQLPKDRFSAERLKGVDSTLKIQPAELGDSAVYLCASSSEEQPQHFGDGTRLSIL.

The table lists this clone with a count of one. V and J are TRBV19 and TRBJ1-1; D is ambiguous. Germline V gene data show CDR1 as LNHDA and CDR2 as SQIVND (reference sequence). The CDR3 consists of 15 residues. V was cut by 0 bases and J by 1 base, with 9 bases left in between. The CDR3 DNA sequence: TGTGCCAGTAGTATAGATCCCACAACGAACACTGAAGCTTTCTTT. Encoded protein: CASSIDPTTNTEAFF.

The chain joins TRBV11-3 to TRBJ2-5; 9 nucleotides agree with TRBD2. Germline V CDR1 and CDR2: SGHNT, YENEEA. The CDR3 extends over 15 amino acids. The V segment lost 1 base and the J segment 4 bases; nucleotides outside the gene matches: 4. The CDR3 DNA follows: TGTGCCAGCAGCTTAGTAGCGGGGGTCGTAGAGACCCAGTACTTC. It encodes CASSLVAGVVETQYF.

The chain employs TRBV15 and TRBJ2-3; unclear D gene. This CDR3 spans 16 amino acids. The germline CDR1 and CDR2 sequences are LNHNV and YYDKDF (reference sequence). Trimming removed 1 base at V and 0 bases at J, with 11 bases between. The CDR3 is CATSRAQRLSTDTQYF. The CDR3 DNA reads as TGTGCCACCAGCAGAGCCCAGCGCCTTAGCACAGATACGCAGTATTTT.

The chain has TRBV18 and TRBJ2-3; D gene unclear. Germline V gives CDR1 KGHSH, CDR2 LQKENI. This CDR3 region has 12 residues. V gave up 6 bases and J gave up 3 bases, with 7 bases separating them. The CDR3 nucleotides are TGTGCCAGCTCTTCCGTGACAGATACGCAGTATTTT. Its protein is CASSSVTDTQYF.

V gene TRBV2 combines with J gene TRBJ2-3, with TRBD1 matching 8 bases. The CDR3 runs 13 residues. V lost 6 bases to trimming and J lost 3 bases; unmatched junction nucleotides: 2. Germline CDR1 SNHLY, CDR2 FYNNEI. The CDR3 DNA reads as TGTGCCAGCAGAGGACAGGGAACAGATACGCAGTATTTT. This sequence encodes CASRGQGTDTQYF.

The chain has TRBV27 and TRBJ1-4; 7 bases are a match to TRBD1. The germline V gene encodes CDR1 MNHEY and CDR2 SMNVEV (reference sequence). The V and J ends lost 5 bases and 6 bases, in that order; junction bases with no gene match: 9. The CDR3 totals 15 residues. CDR3 coding DNA: TGTGCCAGCAGTGCCCGCCCGACAGGGTATGAAAAACTGTTTTTT. Translated: CASSARPTGYEKLFF.